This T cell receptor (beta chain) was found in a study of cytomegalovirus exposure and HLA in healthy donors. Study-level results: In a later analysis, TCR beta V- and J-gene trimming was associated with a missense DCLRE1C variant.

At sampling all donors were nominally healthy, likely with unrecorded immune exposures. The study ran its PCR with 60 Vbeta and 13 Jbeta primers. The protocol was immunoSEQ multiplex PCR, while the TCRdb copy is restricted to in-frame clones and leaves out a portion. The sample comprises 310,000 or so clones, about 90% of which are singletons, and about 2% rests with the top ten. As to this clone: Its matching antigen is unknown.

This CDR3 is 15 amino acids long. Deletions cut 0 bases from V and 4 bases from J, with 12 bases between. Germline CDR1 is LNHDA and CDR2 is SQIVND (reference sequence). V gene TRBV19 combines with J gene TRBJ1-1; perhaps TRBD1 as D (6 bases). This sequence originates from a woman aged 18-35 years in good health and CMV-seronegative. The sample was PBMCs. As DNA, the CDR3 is TGTGCCAGTAGTATAGATCAACAGGGTATCACTGAAGCTTTCTTT. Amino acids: CASSIDQQGITEAFF.